These 15 T cell receptor beta chains share one sample of origin, sequenced in a study of beta chain features in type 1 diabetes. The whole isolated RNA underwent reverse transcription, so sequencing captured expressed TCRB transcripts. The method was immunoSEQ multiplex PCR; TCRdb's version includes in-frame clones alone and lacks a portion of them. Altogether about 270,000 clones are present, around an eighth being singletons, with the ten largest covering about 0.027%. Sample: naive CD4+ T cells from blood. Receptors were obtained from a middle-aged woman in good health.

This rearrangement joins TRBV7-9 to TRBJ1-3; D is possibly TRBD1 (5 bases). The CDR3 sequence is 12 residues long. The germline CDR1 and CDR2 sequences are SEHNR and FQNEAQ (reference sequence). Trimming cost V 5 bases and J 4 bases, with 6 bases left between them. The CDR3, as DNA: TGTGCCAGCAGCCGACAGGGAAACACCATATATTTT. The encoded protein is CASSRQGNTIYF.

The sample holds a few counts of this clone. CDR3 loop: CASSFGSGTQETQYF. The DNA for the CDR3 is TGTGCCAGCAGCTTCGGGAGTGGTACCCAAGAGACCCAGTACTTC. The rearrangement joins TRBV7-2 to TRBJ2-5, with D perhaps matching TRBD2 (6 bases). The CDR3 length is 15 residues. Trimming pared 3 bases from V and 1 base from J, leaving 12 bases between. The V gene's germline CDR1 is SGHTA and CDR2 FQGNSA.

This clone showed up just a few times. The V call is TRBV25-1, the J call TRBJ2-4; D is possibly TRBD1 (5 bases). The germline V gene encodes CDR1 MGHDK and CDR2 SYGVNS. V lost 1 base and J lost 6, with 10 bases in between. The CDR3 totals 14 residues. As DNA, the CDR3 is TGTGCCAGCAGTGAATCCCAGGGTCGAAACATTCAGTACTTC. Its protein product is CASSESQGRNIQYF.

This sequence joins TRBV10-3 and TRBJ1-5; D might be TRBD1 (6 bases). Germline CDR1 ENHRY, CDR2 SYGVKD. Trimming took off 6 bases at V and 4 bases at J, with 19 bases between the two ends. The CDR3 is 16 residues long. The CDR3 protein is CAISEGFSGENQPQHF. The CDR3 DNA is TGTGCCATCAGCGAGGGTTTCTCAGGGGAAAATCAGCCCCAGCATTTT.

The chain has TRBV5-1 and TRBJ2-1, with TRBD1 matching 8 bases. Losses at the gene ends were 2 bases for V and 5 bases for J; bases not matched to a gene: 3. The CDR3 runs 14 residues. Germline values: CDR1 SGHRS, CDR2 YFSETQ. Written as DNA, the CDR3 is TGCGCCAGCAGCTTTAGACAGGGGAACAATGAGCAGTTCTTC. Residues: CASSFRQGNNEQFF.

This chain uses TRBV10-3 with TRBJ2-1, with TRBD2 identical over 9 bases. The CDR3 length is 15 residues. Germline CDR1 is ENHRY and CDR2 is SYGVKD. V shed 5 bases and J 2 bases; nucleotides not matched to a gene: 4. The CDR3 bases are TGTGCCATCAGTCGTAGCGGGGGCACCTACAATGAGCAGTTCTTC. The encoded protein is CAISRSGGTYNEQFF.

This clone was seen a few times. The chain employs TRBV6-5 and TRBJ2-7; D might be TRBD1 (5 bases). In germline, CDR1 is MNHEY, CDR2 SVGAGI. The CDR3 is 12 residues long. The CDR3 sequence is CVTLGRAYEQYF. Here the CDR3 DNA reads TGTGTCACGCTGGGGCGCGCCTACGAGCAGTACTTC.

Only a few counts were recorded for this clone. This chain joins TRBV7-2 and TRBJ1-6; D is unclear. The CDR3 is 14 residues long. Deletions cut 1 base from V and 7 bases from J, with 8 bases between. Looked up from germline, CDR1 is SGHTA and CDR2 is FQGNSA. The CDR3 region has the DNA TGTGCCAGCAGCTTAGGATACGGGAATTCACCCCTCCACTTT. Its protein product is CASSLGYGNSPLHF.

This clone was counted a few times. This chain joins TRBV27 and TRBJ1-1; 7 bases line up with TRBD1. The CDR3 runs to 15 residues. Looked up from germline, CDR1 is MNHEY and CDR2 is SMNVEV (reference sequence). The V gene end was trimmed by 7 bases and the J gene end by 8 bases; junction bases not matched to a gene: 16. CDR3 DNA sequence: TGTGCCAGCACGATAAGCCGGGACAGCCGTACCGAAGCTTTCTTT. Translating gives CASTISRDSRTEAFF.

There are a few counts of this clone. The gene calls are TRBV5-4 and TRBJ2-7, with a tentative D call TRBD1 (5 bases). V lost 0 bases to trimming and J lost 0 bases, with 10 bases between them. Germline CDR1 reads SGHNT; CDR2 reads YYREEE (reference sequence). The CDR3 consists of 15 residues. The CDR3: CASSLGDRTSYEQYF. The CDR3 DNA reads TGTGCCAGCAGCTTGGGAGACAGAACCTCCTACGAGCAGTACTTC. Drawing the rest from reference TRBV5-4 and TRBJ2-7, the complete variable domain is ETGVTQSPTHLIKTRGQQVTLRCSSQSGHNTVSWYQQALGQGPQFIFQYYREEENGRGNFPPRFSGLQFPNYSSELNVNALELDDSALYLCASSLGDRTSYEQYFGPGTRLTVT.

This clone was seen a few times. V usage is TRBV5-1 and J usage is TRBJ2-5; TRBD2 aligns across 8 bases. J was trimmed by 2 bases and V by 6 bases; bases with no gene match: 18. Germline V gene data show CDR1 as SGHRS and CDR2 as YFSETQ. The CDR3 totals 18 residues. This CDR3 reads CASTSSLLIAGLQETQYF. CDR3 in DNA: TGCGCCAGCACCTCGAGCCTCCTCATAGCGGGGCTGCAAGAGACCCAGTACTTC. Supplemented by reference TRBV5-1 and TRBJ2-5, the full variable domain reads KAGVTQTPRYLIKTRGQQVTLSCSPISGHRSVSWYQQTPGQGLQFLFEYFSETQRNKGNFPGRFSGRQFSNSRSEMNVSTLELGDSALYLCASTSSLLIAGLQETQYFGPGTRLLVL.

The V call is TRBV11-2, the J call TRBJ1-2, with 7 bases that match TRBD1. The CDR3 contains 14 residues. Trimming removed 8 bases from V and 6 bases from J; junction bases left unmatched: 12. CDR1 is SGHAT and CDR2 is FQNNGV in the germline V gene. The chain's CDR3 is CASGDTGQGDGYTF. The CDR3 bases are TGTGCCAGCGGAGATACGGGGCAGGGGGATGGCTACACCTTC.

This clone was seen a handful of times. The chain has TRBV7-7 and TRBJ2-5; 8 bases line up with TRBD2. The junction had 4 bases not matched to a gene; V was cut back by 5 bases and J by 2 bases. The germline CDR1 and CDR2 sequences are SSHAT and FNYEAQ (reference sequence). The length of the CDR3 is 14 residues. The CDR3 sequence is CASSPSGGQETQYF. Written as DNA, the CDR3 is TGTGCCAGCAGCCCCTCGGGGGGGCAAGAGACCCAGTACTTC.

This clone has only a few counts. V usage is TRBV7-8 and J usage is TRBJ1-2; TRBD1 matches 7 bases. V was pared by 3 bases and J by 4 bases, with 2 bases of the junction left unmatched. The CDR3 is 13 amino acids. The germline V gene has CDR1 SGHVS and CDR2 FQNEAQ. CDR3 nucleotide sequence: TGTGCCAGCAGCTTGGGACAGCTCTATGGCTACACCTTC. This translates into CASSLGQLYGYTF.

The table lists this clone with a few counts. V usage is TRBV27 and J usage is TRBJ1-1; TRBD1 might be the D (6 bases). CDR1 is MNHEY and CDR2 is SMNVEV in the germline V gene (reference sequence). Trimming cost V 4 bases and J 6 bases, with 12 bases left between them. This CDR3 region has 13 residues. DNA for the CDR3: TGTGCCAGCAGTTCGGGGGGCACGGCTGAAGCTTTCTTT. The encoded protein is CASSSGGTAEAFF.